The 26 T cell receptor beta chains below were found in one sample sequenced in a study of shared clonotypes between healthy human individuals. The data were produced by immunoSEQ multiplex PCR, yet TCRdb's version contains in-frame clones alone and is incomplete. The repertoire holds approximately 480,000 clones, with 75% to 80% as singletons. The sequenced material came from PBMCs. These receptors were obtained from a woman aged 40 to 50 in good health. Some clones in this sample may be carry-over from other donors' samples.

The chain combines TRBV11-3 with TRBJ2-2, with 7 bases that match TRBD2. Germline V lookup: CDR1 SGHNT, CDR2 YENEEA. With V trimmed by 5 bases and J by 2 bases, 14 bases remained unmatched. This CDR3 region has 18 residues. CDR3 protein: CASSPWGGVAANTGELFF. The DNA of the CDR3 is TGTGCCAGCAGCCCCTGGGGGGGGGTAGCGGCCAACACCGGGGAGCTGTTTTTT.

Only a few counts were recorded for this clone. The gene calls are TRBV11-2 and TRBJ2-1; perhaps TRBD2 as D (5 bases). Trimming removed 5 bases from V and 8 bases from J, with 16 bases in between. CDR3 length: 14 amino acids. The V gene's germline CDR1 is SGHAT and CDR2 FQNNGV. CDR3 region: CASSRGLSVDEQFF. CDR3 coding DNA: TGTGCCAGCAGCCGTGGACTTAGCGTTGATGAGCAGTTCTTC.

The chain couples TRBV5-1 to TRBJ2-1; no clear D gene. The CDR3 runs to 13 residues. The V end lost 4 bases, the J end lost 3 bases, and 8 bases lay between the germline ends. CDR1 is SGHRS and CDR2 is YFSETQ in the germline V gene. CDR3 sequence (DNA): TGCGCCAGCAGCGAGCTTGACTACAATGAGCAGTTCTTC. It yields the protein CASSELDYNEQFF.

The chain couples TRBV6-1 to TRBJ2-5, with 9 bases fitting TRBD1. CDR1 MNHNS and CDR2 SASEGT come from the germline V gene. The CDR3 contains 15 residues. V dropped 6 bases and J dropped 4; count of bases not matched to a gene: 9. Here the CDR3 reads CASRKGDRVTETQYF. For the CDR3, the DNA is TGTGCCAGCAGAAAAGGGGACAGGGTAACAGAGACCCAGTACTTC.

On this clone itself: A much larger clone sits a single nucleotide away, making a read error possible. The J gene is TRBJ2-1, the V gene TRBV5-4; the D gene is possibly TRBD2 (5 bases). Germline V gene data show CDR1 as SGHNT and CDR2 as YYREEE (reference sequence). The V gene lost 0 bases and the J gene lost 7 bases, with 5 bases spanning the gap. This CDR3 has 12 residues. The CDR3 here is CASSLGGNEQFF. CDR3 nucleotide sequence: TGTGCCAGCAGCTTGGGAGGGAATGAGCAGTTCTTC.

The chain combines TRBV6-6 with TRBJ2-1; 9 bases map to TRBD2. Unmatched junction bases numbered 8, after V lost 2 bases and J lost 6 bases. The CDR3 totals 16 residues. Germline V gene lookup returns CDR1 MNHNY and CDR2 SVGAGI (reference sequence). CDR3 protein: CASSYRAAGGLNEQFF. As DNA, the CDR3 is TGTGCCAGCAGTTACAGGGCTGCGGGAGGGCTCAATGAGCAGTTCTTC.

CDR3 bases: TGTGCCAGCAGCACTCGGACAGCGGGAGGCACAGATACGCAGTATTTT. Residues: CASSTRTAGGTDTQYF. The chain recombines TRBV7-2 with TRBJ2-3; 8 bases fit TRBD2. Trimming removed 5 bases from V and 1 base from J; junction bases left unmatched: 8. The CDR3 has 16 amino acids. Germline assignment: CDR1 SGHTA and CDR2 FQGNSA.

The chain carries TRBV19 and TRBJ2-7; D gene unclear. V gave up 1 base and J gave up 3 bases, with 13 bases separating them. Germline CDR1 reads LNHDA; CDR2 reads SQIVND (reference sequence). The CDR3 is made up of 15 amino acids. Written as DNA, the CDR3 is TGTGCCAGTAGTATAGTTGTCGGCCAAAACTACGAGCAGTACTTC. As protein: CASSIVVGQNYEQYF. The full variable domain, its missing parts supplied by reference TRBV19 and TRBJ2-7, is DGGITQSPKYLFRKEGQNVTLSCEQNLNHDAMYWYRQDPGQGLRLIYYSQIVNDFQKGDIAEGYSVSREKKESFPLTVTSAQKNPTAFYLCASSIVVGQNYEQYFGPGTRLTVT.

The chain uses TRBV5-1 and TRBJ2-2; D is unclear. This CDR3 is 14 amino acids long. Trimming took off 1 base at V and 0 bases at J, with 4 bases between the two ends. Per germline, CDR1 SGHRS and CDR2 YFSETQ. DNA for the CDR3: TGCGCCAGCAGCTTGTTTTCGAACACCGGGGAGCTGTTTTTT. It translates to CASSLFSNTGELFF.

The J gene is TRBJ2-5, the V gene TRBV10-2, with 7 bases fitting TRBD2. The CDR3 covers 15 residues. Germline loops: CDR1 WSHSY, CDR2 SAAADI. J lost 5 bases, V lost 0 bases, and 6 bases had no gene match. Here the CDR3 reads CASSESGRERETQYF. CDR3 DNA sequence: TGCGCCAGCAGTGAGTCGGGGAGGGAGAGGGAGACCCAGTACTTC.

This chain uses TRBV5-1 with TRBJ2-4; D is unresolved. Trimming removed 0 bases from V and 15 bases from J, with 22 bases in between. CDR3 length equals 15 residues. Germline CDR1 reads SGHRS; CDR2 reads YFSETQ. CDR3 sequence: CASSLGLDGTTDWYF. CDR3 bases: TGCGCCAGCAGCTTGGGTCTGGACGGAACGACCGACTGGTACTTC.

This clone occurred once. The CDR3 protein is CASSRTRSSIYEQYF. The CDR3 coding sequence is TGTGCCAGCAGCAGGACACGGAGTTCAATCTACGAGCAGTACTTC. J is TRBJ2-7 and V is TRBV9; D may be TRBD1 (5 bases). This CDR3 spans 15 amino acids. Trimming took off 4 bases at V and 3 bases at J, with 17 bases between the two ends. Per germline, CDR1 SGDLS and CDR2 YYNGEE. Together with reference TRBV9 and TRBJ2-7, the CDR3 gives the full variable domain: DSGVTQTPKHLITATGQRVTLRCSPRSGDLSVYWYQQSLDQGLQFLIQYYNGEERAKGNILERFSAQQFPDLHSELNLSSLELGDSALYFCASSRTRSSIYEQYFGPGTRLTVT.

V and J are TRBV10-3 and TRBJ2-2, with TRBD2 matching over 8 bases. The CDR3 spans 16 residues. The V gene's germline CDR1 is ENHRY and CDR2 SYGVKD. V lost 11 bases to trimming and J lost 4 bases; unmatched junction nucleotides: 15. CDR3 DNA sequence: TGTGCCCCCCGCGGACGGGAGGGCCCGGGCACCGGGGAGCTGTTTTTT. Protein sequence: CAPRGREGPGTGELFF.

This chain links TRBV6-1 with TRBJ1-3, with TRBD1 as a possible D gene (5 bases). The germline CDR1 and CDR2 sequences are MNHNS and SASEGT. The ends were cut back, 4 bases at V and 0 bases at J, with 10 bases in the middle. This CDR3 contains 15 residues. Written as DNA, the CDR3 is TGTGCCAGCAGTGGCCCCAGGGTCTCTGGAAACACCATATATTTT. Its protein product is CASSGPRVSGNTIYF.

The CDR3 loop reads CASSLFGTGGDTEAFF. DNA of the CDR3: TGTGCCAGCAGCTTGTTTGGGACAGGGGGTGACACTGAAGCTTTCTTT. The chain employs TRBV5-6 and TRBJ1-1; 11 bases match TRBD1. From germline, CDR1 is SGHDT and CDR2 YYEEEE. This CDR3 is 16 amino acids long. After removal of 1 base from V and 3 bases from J, the junction contained 5 bases not matched to a gene.

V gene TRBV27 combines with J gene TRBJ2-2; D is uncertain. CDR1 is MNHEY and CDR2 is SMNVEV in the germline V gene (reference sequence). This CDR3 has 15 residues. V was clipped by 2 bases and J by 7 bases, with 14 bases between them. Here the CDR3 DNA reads TGTGCCAGCAGTTTACGGGCAGTGCTCAGCGGGGAGCTGTTTTTT. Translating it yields CASSLRAVLSGELFF.

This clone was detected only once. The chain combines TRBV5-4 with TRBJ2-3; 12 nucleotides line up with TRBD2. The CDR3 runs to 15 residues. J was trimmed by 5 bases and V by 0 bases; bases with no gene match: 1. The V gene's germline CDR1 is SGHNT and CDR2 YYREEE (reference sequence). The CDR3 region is CASSLGLAGEDTQYF. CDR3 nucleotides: TGTGCCAGCAGCTTGGGACTAGCGGGAGAAGATACGCAGTATTTT.

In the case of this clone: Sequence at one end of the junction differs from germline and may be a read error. The CDR3 sequence is CASSTGTGVQETQYF. In DNA form, the CDR3 reads TGTGCTAGCAGCACCGGGACAGGGGTACAAGAGACCCAGTACTTC. V usage is TRBV7-7 and J usage is TRBJ2-5; TRBD1 agrees at 10 bases. The CDR3 extends over 15 amino acids. Germline values: CDR1 SSHAT, CDR2 FNYEAQ (reference sequence).

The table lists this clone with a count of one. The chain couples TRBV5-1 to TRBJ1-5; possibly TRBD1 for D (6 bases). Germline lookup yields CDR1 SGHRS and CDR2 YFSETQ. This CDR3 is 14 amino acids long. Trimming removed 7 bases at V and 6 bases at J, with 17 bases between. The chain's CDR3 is CASRHGKGGQPQHF. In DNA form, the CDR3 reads TGCGCCAGCCGCCACGGCAAGGGGGGTCAGCCCCAGCATTTT.

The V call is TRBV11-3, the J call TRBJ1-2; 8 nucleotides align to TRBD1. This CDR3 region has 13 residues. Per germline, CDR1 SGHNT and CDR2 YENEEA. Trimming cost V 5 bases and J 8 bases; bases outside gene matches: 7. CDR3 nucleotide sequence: TGTGCCAGCAGCCATACCAGGGGGCTCGGCTACACCTTC. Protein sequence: CASSHTRGLGYTF.

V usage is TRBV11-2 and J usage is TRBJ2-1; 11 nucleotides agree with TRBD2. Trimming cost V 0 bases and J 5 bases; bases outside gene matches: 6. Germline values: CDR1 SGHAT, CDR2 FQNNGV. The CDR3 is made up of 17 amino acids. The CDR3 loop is CASSLDHIAGGDNEQFF. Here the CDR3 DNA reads TGTGCCAGCAGCTTAGATCATATAGCGGGAGGGGACAATGAGCAGTTCTTC.

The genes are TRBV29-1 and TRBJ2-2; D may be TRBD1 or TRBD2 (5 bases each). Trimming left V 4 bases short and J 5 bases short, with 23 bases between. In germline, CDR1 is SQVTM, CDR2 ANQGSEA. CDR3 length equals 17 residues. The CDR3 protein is CSVAGLGGIASTGELFF. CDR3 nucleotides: TGCAGCGTTGCGGGTCTTGGGGGTATCGCTTCGACCGGGGAGCTGTTTTTT.

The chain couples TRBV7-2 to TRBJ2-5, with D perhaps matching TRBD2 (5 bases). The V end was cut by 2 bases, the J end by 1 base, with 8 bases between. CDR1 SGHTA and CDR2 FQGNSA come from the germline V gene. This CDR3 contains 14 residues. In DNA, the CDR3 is TGTGCCAGCAGCTTACGGACTCTCCAAGAGACCCAGTACTTC. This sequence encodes CASSLRTLQETQYF. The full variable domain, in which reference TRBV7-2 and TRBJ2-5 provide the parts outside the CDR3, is GAGVSQSPSNKVTEKGKDVELRCDPISGHTALYWYRQSLGQGLEFLIYFQGNSAPDKSGLPSDRFSAERTGGSVSTLTIQRTQQEDSAVYLCASSLRTLQETQYFGPGTRLLVL.

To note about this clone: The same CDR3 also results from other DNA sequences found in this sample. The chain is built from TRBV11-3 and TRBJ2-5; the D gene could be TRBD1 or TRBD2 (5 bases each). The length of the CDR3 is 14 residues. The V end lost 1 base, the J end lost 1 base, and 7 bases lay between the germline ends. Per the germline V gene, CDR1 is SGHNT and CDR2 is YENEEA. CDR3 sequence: CASSLGGSQETQYF. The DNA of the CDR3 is TGTGCCAGCAGCTTAGGGGGGTCCCAAGAGACCCAGTACTTC.

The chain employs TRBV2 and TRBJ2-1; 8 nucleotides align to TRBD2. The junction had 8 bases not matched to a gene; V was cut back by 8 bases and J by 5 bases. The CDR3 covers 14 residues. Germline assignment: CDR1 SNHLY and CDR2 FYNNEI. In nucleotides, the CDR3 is TGTGCCAGCCGGCCGGGAGGGCCCCACAATGAGCAGTTCTTC. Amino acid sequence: CASRPGGPHNEQFF.

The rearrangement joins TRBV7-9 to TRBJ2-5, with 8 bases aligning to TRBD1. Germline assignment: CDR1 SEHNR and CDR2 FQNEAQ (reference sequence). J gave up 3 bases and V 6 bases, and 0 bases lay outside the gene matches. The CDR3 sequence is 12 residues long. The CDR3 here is CASRGQEETQYF. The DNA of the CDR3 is TGTGCCAGCAGGGGACAGGAAGAGACCCAGTACTTC.